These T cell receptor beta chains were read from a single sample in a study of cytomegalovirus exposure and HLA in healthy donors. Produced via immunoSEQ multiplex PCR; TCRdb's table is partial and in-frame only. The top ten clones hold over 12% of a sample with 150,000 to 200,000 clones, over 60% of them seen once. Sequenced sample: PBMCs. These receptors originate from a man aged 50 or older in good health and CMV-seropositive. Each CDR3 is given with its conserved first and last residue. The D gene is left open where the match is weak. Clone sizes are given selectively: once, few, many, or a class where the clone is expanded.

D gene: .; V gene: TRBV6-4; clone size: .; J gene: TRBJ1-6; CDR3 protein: CASSDNQGYNSPLHF; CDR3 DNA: TGTGCCAGCAGTGACAATCAGGGCTATAATTCACCCCTCCACTTT
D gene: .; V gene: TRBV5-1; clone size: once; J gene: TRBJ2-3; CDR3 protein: CASGEGHVLRTDTQYF; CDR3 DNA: TGCGCCAGCGGAGAAGGACACGTCCTCCGCACAGATACGCAGTATTTT
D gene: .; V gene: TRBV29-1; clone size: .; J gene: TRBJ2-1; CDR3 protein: CSVEEPVKSYNEQFF; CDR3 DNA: TGCAGCGTTGAAGAACCGGTCAAATCCTACAATGAGCAGTTCTTC
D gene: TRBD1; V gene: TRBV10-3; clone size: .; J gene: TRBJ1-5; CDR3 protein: CAIRPSGTGGDNQPQHF; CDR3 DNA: TGTGCCATCAGGCCATCCGGGACAGGGGGTGACAATCAGCCCCAGCATTTT
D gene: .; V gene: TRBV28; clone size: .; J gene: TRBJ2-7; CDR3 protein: CASSFRGESYEQYF; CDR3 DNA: TGTGCCAGCAGTTTTCGCGGGGAGTCCTACGAGCAGTACTTC
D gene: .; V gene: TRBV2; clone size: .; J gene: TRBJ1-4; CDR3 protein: CASSEAGGLLAEKLFF; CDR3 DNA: TGTGCCAGCAGTGAAGCTGGTGGACTGCTAGCAGAAAAACTGTTTTTT
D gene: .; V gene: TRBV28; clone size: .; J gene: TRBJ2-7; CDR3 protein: CASTQQQFGEQYF; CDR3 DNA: TGTGCCAGTACACAACAACAGTTCGGCGAGCAGTACTTC
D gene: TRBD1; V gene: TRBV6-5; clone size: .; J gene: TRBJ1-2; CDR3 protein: CASSPGQKTYGYTF; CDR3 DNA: TGTGCCAGCAGCCCGGGACAGAAAACCTATGGCTACACCTTC
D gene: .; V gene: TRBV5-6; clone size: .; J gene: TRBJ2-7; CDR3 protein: CASTSSYSYEQYF; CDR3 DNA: TGTGCCAGCACCTCGTCCTACTCCTACGAGCAGTACTTC
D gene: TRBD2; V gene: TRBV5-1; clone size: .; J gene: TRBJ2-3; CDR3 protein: CASSPGLAGQGDTQYF; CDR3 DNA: TGCGCCAGCAGCCCGGGACTAGCGGGGCAGGGAGATACGCAGTATTTT
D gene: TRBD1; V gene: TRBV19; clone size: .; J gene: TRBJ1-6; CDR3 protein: CASSNTGDNSPLHF; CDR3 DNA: TGTGCCAGTAGTAACACAGGGGACAATTCACCCCTCCACTTT
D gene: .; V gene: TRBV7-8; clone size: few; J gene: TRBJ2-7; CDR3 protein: CASSLADNPAYEQYF; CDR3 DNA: TGTGCCAGCAGCTTAGCGGACAACCCCGCCTACGAGCAGTACTTC
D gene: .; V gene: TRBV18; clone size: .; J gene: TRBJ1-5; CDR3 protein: CASSPGRPRNDQPQHF; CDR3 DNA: TGTGCCAGCTCACCGGGCAGGCCCCGAAATGATCAGCCCCAGCATTTT
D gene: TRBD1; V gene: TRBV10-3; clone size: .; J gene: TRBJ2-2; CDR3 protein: CAISQRTGSDTGELFF; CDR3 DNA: TGTGCCATCAGCCAAAGGACAGGGAGTGACACCGGGGAGCTGTTTTTT
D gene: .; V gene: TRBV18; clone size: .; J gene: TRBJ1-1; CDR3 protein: CASSPSGVTEAFF; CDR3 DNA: TGTGCCAGCTCACCATCGGGGGTCACTGAAGCTTTCTTT
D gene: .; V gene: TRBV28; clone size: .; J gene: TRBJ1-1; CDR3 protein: CASKPQGTGTEAFF; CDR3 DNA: TGTGCCAGCAAGCCACAGGGTACAGGCACTGAAGCTTTCTTT
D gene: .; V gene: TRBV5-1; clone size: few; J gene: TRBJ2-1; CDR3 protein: CASSFWGQEGWNEQFF; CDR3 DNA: TGCGCCAGCAGCTTTTGGGGCCAGGAGGGTTGGAATGAGCAGTTCTTC
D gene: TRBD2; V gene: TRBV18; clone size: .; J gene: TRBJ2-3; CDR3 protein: CASSLLAGASTDTQYF; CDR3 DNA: TGTGCCAGCTCACTACTAGCGGGGGCCAGCACAGATACGCAGTATTTT
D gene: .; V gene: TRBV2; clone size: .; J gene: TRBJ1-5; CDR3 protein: CASMGAVNQPQHF; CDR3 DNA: TGTGCCAGCATGGGGGCCGTTAATCAGCCCCAGCATTTT
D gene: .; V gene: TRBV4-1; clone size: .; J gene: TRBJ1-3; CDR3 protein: CASSQVEGTIYF; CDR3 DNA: TGCGCCAGCAGCCAAGTCGAGGGCACCATATATTTT
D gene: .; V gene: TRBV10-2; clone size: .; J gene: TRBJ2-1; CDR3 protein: CASRSQGKGGNNEQFF; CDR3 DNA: TGCGCCAGCAGGTCGCAGGGTAAAGGGGGAAACAATGAGCAGTTCTTC
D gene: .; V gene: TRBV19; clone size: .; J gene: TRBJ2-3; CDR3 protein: CASNPRGGFSTDTQYF; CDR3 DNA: TGTGCCAGTAACCCTAGAGGAGGATTCAGCACAGATACGCAGTATTTT
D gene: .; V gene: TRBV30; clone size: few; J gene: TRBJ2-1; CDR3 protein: CAWKGFDNEQFF; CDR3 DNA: TGTGCCTGGAAGGGGTTCGACAATGAGCAGTTCTTC
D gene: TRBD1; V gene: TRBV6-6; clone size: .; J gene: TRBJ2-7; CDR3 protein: CATRTGTRGSYEQYF; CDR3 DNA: TGTGCCACTCGGACAGGGACAAGGGGCTCCTACGAGCAGTACTTC
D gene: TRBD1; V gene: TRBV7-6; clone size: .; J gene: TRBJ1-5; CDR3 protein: CASSPEPGQGFSNQPQHF; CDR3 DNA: TGTGCCAGCAGCCCCGAGCCCGGACAGGGGTTTAGCAATCAGCCCCAGCATTTT
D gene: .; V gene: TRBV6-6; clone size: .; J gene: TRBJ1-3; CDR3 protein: CASSYLSSSGNTIYF; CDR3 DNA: TGTGCCAGCAGTTACTTGTCGAGTTCTGGAAACACCATATATTTT
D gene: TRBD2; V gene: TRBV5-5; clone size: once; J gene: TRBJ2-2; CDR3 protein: CASSLTSGVSGELFF; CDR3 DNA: TGTGCCAGCAGCCTGACTAGCGGGGTGTCCGGGGAGCTGTTTTTT
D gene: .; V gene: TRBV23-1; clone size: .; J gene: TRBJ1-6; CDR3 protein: CASSLPLRRGFLNSPLHF; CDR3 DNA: TGCGCCAGCAGTCTACCCTTAAGACGGGGATTTCTTAATTCACCCCTCCACTTT
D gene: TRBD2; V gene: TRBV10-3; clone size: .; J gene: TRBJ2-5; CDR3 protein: CAIGSGGGQETQYF; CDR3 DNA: TGTGCCATTGGTAGCGGGGGGGGTCAAGAGACCCAGTACTTC
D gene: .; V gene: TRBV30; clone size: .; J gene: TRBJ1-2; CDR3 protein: CAWIGLSYGYTF; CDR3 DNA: TGTGCCTGGATTGGGCTGTCCTATGGCTACACCTTC
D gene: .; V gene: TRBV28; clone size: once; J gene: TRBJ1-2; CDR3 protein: CASSLGGPYGYTF; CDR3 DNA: TGTGCCAGCAGTTTGGGGGGACCCTATGGCTACACCTTC